This paragraph covers one T cell receptor beta chain sequence. This sample was taken from a study of shared clonotypes between healthy human individuals. Trimming pared 2 bases from V and 6 bases from J, leaving 13 bases between. CDR3 length equals 15 residues. Germline V gene data show CDR1 as SEHNR and CDR2 as FQNEAQ (reference sequence). Clones were read by immunoSEQ multiplex PCR, and TCRdb kept only the in-frame ones, dropping some. The repertoire includes 400,000 to 600,000 clones, about 75% of them detected once, and roughly an eighth sits in the top ten. The TCR originated in a woman aged 40 to 49 in good health. Some clones in this sample may be carry-over from other donors' samples. Sequencing used PBMCs. The chain links TRBV7-9 to TRBJ2-2; TRBD1 might be the D (5 bases). Written as DNA, the CDR3 is TGTGCCAGCAGCTTACATCAGGGTCGGGCCGGGGAGCTGTTTTTT. Protein: CASSLHQGRAGELFF.